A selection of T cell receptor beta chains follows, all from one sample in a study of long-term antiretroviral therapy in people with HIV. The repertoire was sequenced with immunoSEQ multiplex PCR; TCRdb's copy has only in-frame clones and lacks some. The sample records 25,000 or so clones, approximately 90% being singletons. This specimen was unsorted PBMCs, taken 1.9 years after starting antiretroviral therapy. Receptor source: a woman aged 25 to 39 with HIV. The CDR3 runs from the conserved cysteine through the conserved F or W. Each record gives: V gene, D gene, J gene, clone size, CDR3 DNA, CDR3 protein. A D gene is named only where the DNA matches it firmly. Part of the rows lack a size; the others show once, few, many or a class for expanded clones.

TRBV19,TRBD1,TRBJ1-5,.,TGTGCCAGTAGCCCTGGGTCGGGACAGGCGGGAGAACAGCCCCAGCATTTT,CASSPGSGQAGEQPQHF
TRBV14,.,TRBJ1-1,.,TGTGCCAGCAGCCAAGATCGTACCTTTGGGACGGCGAACACTGAAGCTTTCTTT,CASSQDRTFGTANTEAFF
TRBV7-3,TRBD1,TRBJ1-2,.,TGTGCCAGCAGCCCCGACAGGGGAGGAGGCTACACCTTC,CASSPDRGGGYTF
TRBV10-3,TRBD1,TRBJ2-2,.,TGTGCCATCAGTGGACAGGGCCCTGGTGGGGAGCTGTTTTTT,CAISGQGPGGELFF
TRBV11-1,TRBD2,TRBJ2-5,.,TGTGCCAGCAGCTTAAAGCGGGGGGGCCAAGAGACCCAGTACTTC,CASSLKRGGQETQYF
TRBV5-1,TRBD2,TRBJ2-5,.,TGCGCCAGCAGCCCGTTTGCTAGCGGGGGCCTCCAAGAGACCCAGTACTTC,CASSPFASGGLQETQYF
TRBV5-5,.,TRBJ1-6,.,TGTGCCAGCAGCTTGGCCTCCGGGCAGTATAATTCACCCCTCCACTTT,CASSLASGQYNSPLHF
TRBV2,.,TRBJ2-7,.,TGTGCCAGCAGCGCCCAATACGAGCAGTACTTC,CASSAQYEQYF
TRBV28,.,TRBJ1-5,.,TGTGCCAGCAGTGCCCCCCCCGGGGGCAGGGATCAGCCCCAGCATTTT,CASSAPPGGRDQPQHF
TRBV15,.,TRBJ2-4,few,TGTGCCACCACCCAGATGGGGGGGCGGTTTCAGTACTTC,CATTQMGGRFQYF
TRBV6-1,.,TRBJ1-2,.,TGTGCCAGCAGTGTGAGCCTAGGCGGTGGCTACACCTTC,CASSVSLGGGYTF
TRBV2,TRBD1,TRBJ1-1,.,TGTGCCAGCAGGGTGGCAGGGGGCTACACTGAAGCTTTCTTT,CASRVAGGYTEAFF
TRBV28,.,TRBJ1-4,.,TGTGCCAGCAGTTTATATGGGGCAACACTGTTTTTT,CASSLYGATLFF
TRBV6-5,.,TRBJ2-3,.,TGTGCCAGCAGTTACGGGGTTCGGGAGACGCAGTATTTT,CASSYGVRETQYF
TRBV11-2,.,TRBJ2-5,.,TGTGCCAGCAGCTTAGGGGAGACCCAGTACTTC,CASSLGETQYF
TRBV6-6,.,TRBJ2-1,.,TGTGCCAGCAGTCATGTAAGGGATGAGCAGTTCTTC,CASSHVRDEQFF
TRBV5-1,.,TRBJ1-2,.,TGCGCCAGCAGCTCCGGGGACCGCAACGGGGGCTACACCTTC,CASSSGDRNGGYTF
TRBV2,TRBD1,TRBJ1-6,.,TGTGCCAGCAGTGAGCAAATTGGACAGGGAAGCTCACCCCTCCACTTT,CASSEQIGQGSSPLHF
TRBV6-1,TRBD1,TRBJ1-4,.,TGTGCCAGCAGGGCCGGACAGGGGTGGGGTGAAAAACTGTTTTTT,CASRAGQGWGEKLFF
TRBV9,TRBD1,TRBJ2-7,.,TGTGCCAGCAGCGCGGGACAGGATCTTTTCAAGCAGTACTTC,CASSAGQDLFKQYF
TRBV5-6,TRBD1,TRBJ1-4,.,TGTGCCAGCAGCTTCAAATTACAGGGGAAGGAAAAACTGTTTTTT,CASSFKLQGKEKLFF
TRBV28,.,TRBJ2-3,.,TGTGCCAGCAGTTCCCAACAGGGTAATACGCAGTATTTT,CASSSQQGNTQYF
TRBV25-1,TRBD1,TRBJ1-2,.,TGTGCCAGCAGTGAGGGACAGATAAACTATGGCTACACCTTC,CASSEGQINYGYTF
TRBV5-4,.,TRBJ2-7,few,TGTGCCAGCTCGGACGGATCCTACGAGCAGTACTTC,CASSDGSYEQYF
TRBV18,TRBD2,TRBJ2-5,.,TGTGCCAGCTCCCCCCTTAGCGGGGACGGGCCCCAGTACTTC,CASSPLSGDGPQYF
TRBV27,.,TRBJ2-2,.,TGTGCCAGCAGTTTATGGAGAGGCGGGGAGCTGTTTTTT,CASSLWRGGELFF
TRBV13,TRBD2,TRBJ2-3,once,TGTGCCAGCAGCTTAGTGGGGACTAGCGGGGATACGCAGTATTTT,CASSLVGTSGDTQYF
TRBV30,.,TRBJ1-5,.,TGTGCCTGGAGTCCTCGGGGTTATAGCAATCAGCCCCAGCATTTT,CAWSPRGYSNQPQHF
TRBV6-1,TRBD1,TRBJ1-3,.,TGTGCCACCTCCACAGGGGGCGCTGGAAACACCATATATTTT,CATSTGGAGNTIYF
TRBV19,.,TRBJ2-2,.,TGTGCCAGTAGTATAGAACGGGGGCCTCAACCCGGGGAGCTGTTTTTT,CASSIERGPQPGELFF
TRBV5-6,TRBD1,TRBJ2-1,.,TGTGCCAGCAGAACTACAGGGGGGAATGAGCAGTTCTTC,CASRTTGGNEQFF
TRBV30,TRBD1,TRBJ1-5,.,TGTGCCTGGGCCTTACAGGGGAGTAGCAATCAGCCCCAGCATTTT,CAWALQGSSNQPQHF
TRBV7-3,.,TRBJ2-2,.,TGTGCCAGCAGCTTTCACTCCGGGGAGCTGTTTTTT,CASSFHSGELFF
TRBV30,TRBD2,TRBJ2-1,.,TGTGCCTGGAGTTTTATGGCGGGGGGAAACAATGAGCAGTTCTTC,CAWSFMAGGNNEQFF
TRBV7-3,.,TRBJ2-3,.,TGTGCCAGCAGCTCCTTAGGAGCAGATACGCAGTATTTT,CASSSLGADTQYF
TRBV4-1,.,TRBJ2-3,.,TGCGCCAGCAGTGCCCAGTCGGGGGCGGTGGTCACAGATACGCAGTATTTT,CASSAQSGAVVTDTQYF
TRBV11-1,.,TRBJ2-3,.,TGTGCCAGCAGCTCGAGATTGACAGGAATAAGAGATACGCAGTATTTT,CASSSRLTGIRDTQYF
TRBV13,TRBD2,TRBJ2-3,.,TGTGCCAGCAGCGGCAGACTAGCGGGGGGCGATACGCAGTATTTT,CASSGRLAGGDTQYF
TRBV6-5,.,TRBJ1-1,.,TGTGCCAGCAGGGGCAGTCCTCCCACTGAAGCTTTCTTT,CASRGSPPTEAFF
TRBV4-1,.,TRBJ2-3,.,TGCGCCAGCAGCCAGCCACAGGGCCGGGGAGATACGCAGTATTTT,CASSQPQGRGDTQYF
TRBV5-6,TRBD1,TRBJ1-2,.,TGTGCCAGCAGCTTGGGACAGGGGGCGAGTTTCTATGGCTACACCTTC,CASSLGQGASFYGYTF
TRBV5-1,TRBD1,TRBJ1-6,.,TGCGCCAGCCAGTTGACAGGGGGCGGGTTTTCACCCCTCCACTTT,CASQLTGGGFSPLHF
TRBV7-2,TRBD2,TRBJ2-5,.,TGTGCCAGCAGCTTATCGGGGGGGGCGGGAGAGACCCAGTACTTC,CASSLSGGAGETQYF
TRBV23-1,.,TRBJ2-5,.,TGCGCCAAATACCCCGGCAGGGCAGAGACCCAGTACTTC,CAKYPGRAETQYF
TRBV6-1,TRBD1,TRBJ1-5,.,TGTGCCAGCAGTACCGGGACAGGGGGTAGGCAGCCCCAGCATTTT,CASSTGTGGRQPQHF
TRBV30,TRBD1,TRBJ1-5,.,TGTGCCTGGAGTGTAGGACAGGGGGCTCAGCCCCAGCATTTT,CAWSVGQGAQPQHF
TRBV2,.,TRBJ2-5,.,TGTGCCAGCAATCCGGGGGAGACCCAGTACTTC,CASNPGETQYF
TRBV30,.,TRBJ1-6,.,TGTGCCTGGAGTGTTACCGACAGGAATTCACCCCTCCACTTT,CAWSVTDRNSPLHF
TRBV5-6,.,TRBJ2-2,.,TGTGCCAGCAGCTTGGGGGGATTACCGGGGGAGCTGTTTTTT,CASSLGGLPGELFF
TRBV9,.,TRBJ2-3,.,TGTGCCAGCAGCGTAGAGGGGAACACCAATACGCAGTATTTT,CASSVEGNTNTQYF
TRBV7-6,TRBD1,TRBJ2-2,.,TGTGCCAGCAGCTCTACGGGACAGGGAAGGACCGGGGAGCTGTTTTTT,CASSSTGQGRTGELFF
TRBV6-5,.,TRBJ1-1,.,TGTGCCAGCACACTGCGAGGGTCCATGAACACTGAAGCTTTCTTT,CASTLRGSMNTEAFF